This T cell receptor beta chain appears in the sequencing data of a study of blood T cell repertoires in COVID-19. V lost 5 bases to trimming and J lost 8 bases; unmatched junction nucleotides: 3. Germline V CDR1 and CDR2: MNHEY, SMNVEV (reference sequence). The CDR3 loop spans 12 amino acids. This clone has more than one count but fewer than ten. Sequencing was performed with immunoSEQ multiplex PCR; in TCRdb, only in-frame clones are kept and a portion is missing. This table holds some 180,000 clones, around four fifths found once. The origin of this receptor is a woman aged 40 to 50 with COVID-19, enrolled during active disease. J is TRBJ2-1 and V is TRBV27; 7 nucleotides align to TRBD1. The sequenced material came from peripheral blood. In nucleotides, the CDR3 is TGTGCCAGCAGTATGACAGGGTATGAGCAGTTCTTC. Translating gives CASSMTGYEQFF.